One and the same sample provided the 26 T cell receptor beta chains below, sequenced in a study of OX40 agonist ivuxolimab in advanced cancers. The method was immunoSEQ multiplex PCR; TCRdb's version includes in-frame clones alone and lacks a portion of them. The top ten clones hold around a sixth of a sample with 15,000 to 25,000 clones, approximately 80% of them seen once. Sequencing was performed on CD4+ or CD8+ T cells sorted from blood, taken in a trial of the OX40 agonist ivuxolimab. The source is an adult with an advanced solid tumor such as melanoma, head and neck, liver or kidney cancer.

The DNA of the CDR3 is TGTGCCAGCAGCTTCTTAAACACGAACACTGAAGCTTTCTTT. Residues: CASSFLNTNTEAFF. The chain uses TRBV5-4 and TRBJ1-1; D is undetermined. The ends were cut back, 2 bases at V and 1 base at J, with 9 bases in the middle. The germline gives CDR1 SGHNT, CDR2 YYREEE (reference sequence). The CDR3 covers 14 residues.

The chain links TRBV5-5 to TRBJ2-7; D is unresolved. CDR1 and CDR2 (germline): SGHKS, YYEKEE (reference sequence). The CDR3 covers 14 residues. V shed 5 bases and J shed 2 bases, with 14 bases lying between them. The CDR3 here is CASRGTGQTYEQYF. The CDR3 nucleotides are TGTGCCAGCAGAGGCACTGGCCAAACCTACGAGCAGTACTTC.

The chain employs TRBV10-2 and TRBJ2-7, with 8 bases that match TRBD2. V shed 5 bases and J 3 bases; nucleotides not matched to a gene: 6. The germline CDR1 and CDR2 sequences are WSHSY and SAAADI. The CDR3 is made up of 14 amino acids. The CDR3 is CASSLGLGYYEQYF. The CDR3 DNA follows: TGCGCCAGCAGTTTGGGACTAGGCTACTACGAGCAGTACTTC.

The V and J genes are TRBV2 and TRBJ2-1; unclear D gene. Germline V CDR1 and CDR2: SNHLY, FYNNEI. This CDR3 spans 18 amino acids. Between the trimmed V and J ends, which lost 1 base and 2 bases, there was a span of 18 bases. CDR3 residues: CASSEGGPVGSTYNEQFF. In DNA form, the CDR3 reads TGTGCCAGCAGTGAAGGTGGGCCAGTTGGTTCCACCTACAATGAGCAGTTCTTC.

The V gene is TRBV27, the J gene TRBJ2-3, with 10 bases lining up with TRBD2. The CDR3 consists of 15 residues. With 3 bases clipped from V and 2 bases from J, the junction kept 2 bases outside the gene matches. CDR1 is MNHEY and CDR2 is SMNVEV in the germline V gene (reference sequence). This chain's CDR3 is CASSLTSGHTDTQYF. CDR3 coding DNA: TGTGCCAGCAGTTTGACTAGCGGGCACACAGATACGCAGTATTTT.

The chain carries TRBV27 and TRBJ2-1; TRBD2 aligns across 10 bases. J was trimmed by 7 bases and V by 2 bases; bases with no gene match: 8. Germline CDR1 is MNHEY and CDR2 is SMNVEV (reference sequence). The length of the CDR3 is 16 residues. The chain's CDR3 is CASSLSSGGIGNEQFF. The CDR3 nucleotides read TGTGCCAGCAGTTTAAGTAGCGGGGGGATTGGGAATGAGCAGTTCTTC.

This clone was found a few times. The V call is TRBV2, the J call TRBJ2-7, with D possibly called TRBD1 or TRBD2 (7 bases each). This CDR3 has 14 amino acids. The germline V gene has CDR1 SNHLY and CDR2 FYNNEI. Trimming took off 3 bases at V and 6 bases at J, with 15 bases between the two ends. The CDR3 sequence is CASSDSAGGGEQYF. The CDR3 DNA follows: TGTGCCAGCAGTGATTCGGCAGGGGGGGGCGAGCAGTACTTC. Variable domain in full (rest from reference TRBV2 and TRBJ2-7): EPEVTQTPSHQVTQMGQEVILRCVPISNHLYFYWYRQILGQKVEFLVSFYNNEISEKSEIFDDQFSVERPDGSNFTLKIRSTKLEDSAMYFCASSDSAGGGEQYFGPGTRLTVT.

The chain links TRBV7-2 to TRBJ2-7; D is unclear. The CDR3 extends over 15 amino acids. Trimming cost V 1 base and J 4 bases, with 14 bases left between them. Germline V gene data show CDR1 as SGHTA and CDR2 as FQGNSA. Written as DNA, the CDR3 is TGTGCCAGCAGCTTAGGGTCAGCCCTAACTTACGAGCAGTACTTC. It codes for CASSLGSALTYEQYF.

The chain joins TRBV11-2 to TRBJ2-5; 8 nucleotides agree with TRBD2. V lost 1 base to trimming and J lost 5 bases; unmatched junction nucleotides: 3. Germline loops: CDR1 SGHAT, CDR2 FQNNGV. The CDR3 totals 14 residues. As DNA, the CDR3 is TGTGCCAGCAGCTTAGTTAGCGGGGCTGAGACCCAGTACTTC. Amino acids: CASSLVSGAETQYF.

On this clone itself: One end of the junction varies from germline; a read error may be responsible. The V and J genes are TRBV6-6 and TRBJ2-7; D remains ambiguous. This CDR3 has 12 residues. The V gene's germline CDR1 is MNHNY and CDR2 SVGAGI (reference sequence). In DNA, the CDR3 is TGTGCCAGCAGTTCAGGACCGTACGAGGAGTACTTC. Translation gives CASSSGPYEEYF.

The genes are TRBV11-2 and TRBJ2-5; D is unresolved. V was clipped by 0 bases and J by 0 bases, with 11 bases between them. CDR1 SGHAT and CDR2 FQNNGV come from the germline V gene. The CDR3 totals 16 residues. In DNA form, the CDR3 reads TGTGCCAGCAGCTTAGAGGGCCATAACTACCAAGAGACCCAGTACTTC. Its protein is CASSLEGHNYQETQYF.

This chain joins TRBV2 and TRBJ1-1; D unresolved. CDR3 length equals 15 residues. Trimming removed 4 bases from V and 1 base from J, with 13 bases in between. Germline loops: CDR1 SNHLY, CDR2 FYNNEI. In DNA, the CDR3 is TGTGCCAGCAGTGTGATGGAAGGAGAGAACACTGAAGCTTTCTTT. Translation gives CASSVMEGENTEAFF.

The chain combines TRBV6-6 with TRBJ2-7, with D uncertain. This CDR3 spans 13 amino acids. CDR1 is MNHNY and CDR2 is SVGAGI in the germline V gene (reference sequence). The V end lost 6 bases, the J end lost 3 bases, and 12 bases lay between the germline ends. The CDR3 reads CASRYPHLYEQYF. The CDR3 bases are TGTGCCAGCAGATACCCCCACCTCTACGAGCAGTACTTC.

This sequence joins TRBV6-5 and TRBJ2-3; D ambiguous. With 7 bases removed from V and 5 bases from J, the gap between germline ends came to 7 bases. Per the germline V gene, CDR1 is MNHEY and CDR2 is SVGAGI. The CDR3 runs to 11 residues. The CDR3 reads CASKWLDTQYF. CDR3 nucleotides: TGTGCCAGCAAGTGGTTAGATACGCAGTATTTT.

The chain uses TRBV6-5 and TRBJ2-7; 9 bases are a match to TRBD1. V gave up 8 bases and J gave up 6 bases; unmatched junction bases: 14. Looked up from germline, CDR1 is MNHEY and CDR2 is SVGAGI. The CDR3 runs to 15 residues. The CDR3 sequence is CASQYVGTGNVEQYF. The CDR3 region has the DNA TGTGCCAGCCAGTATGTGGGGACAGGGAACGTCGAGCAGTACTTC.

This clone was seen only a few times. CDR3 bases: TGTGCCAGCAGCATACATGCTGGGGGCAATGAGCAGTTCTTC. Protein product: CASSIHAGGNEQFF. The chain joins TRBV7-3 to TRBJ2-1; either TRBD1 or TRBD2 may fit D (5 bases each). V was pared by 5 bases and J by 6 bases, with 14 bases between. This CDR3 is 14 amino acids long. CDR1 and CDR2 (germline): SGHTA, FQGTGA.

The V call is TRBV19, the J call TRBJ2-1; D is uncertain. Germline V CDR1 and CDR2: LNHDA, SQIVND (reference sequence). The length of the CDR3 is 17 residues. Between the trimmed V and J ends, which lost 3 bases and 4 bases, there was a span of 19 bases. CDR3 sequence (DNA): TGTGCCAGTAGTATCGTGTCTGGAGTTCATAGTTACAATGAGCAGTTCTTC. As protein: CASSIVSGVHSYNEQFF.

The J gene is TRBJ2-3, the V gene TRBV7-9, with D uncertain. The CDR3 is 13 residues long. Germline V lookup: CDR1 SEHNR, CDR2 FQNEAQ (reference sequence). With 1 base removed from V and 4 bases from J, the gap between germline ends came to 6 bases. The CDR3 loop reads CASSLGEADTQYF. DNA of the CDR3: TGTGCCAGCAGCTTAGGTGAGGCAGATACGCAGTATTTT. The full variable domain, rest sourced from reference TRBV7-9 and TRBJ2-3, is DTGVSQNPRHKITKRGQNVTFRCDPISEHNRLYWYRQTLGQGPEFLTYFQNEAQLEKSRLLSDRFSAERPKGSFSTLEIQRTEQGDSAMYLCASSLGEADTQYFGPGTRLTVL.

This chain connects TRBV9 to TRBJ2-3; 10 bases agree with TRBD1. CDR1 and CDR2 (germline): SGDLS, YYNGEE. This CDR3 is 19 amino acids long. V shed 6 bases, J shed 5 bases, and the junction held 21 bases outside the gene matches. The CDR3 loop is CASTNPSPGTGDPRDTQYF. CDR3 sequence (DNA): TGTGCCAGCACTAACCCCTCACCCGGGACAGGGGATCCCCGAGATACGCAGTATTTT.

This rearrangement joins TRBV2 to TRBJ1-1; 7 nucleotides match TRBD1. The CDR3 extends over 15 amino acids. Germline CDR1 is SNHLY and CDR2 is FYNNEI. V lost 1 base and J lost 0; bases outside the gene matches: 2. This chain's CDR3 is CASSEGQGVNTEAFF. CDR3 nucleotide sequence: TGTGCCAGCAGTGAAGGACAGGGAGTGAACACTGAAGCTTTCTTT. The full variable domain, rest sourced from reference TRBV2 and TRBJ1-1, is EPEVTQTPSHQVTQMGQEVILRCVPISNHLYFYWYRQILGQKVEFLVSFYNNEISEKSEIFDDQFSVERPDGSNFTLKIRSTKLEDSAMYFCASSEGQGVNTEAFFGQGTRLTVV.

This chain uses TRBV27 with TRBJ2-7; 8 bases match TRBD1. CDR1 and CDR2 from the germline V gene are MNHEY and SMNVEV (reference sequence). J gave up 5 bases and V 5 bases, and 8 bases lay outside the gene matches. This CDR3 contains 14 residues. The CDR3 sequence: CASSTTGAGHEQYF. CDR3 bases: TGTGCCAGCAGTACGACAGGGGCGGGCCACGAGCAGTACTTC.

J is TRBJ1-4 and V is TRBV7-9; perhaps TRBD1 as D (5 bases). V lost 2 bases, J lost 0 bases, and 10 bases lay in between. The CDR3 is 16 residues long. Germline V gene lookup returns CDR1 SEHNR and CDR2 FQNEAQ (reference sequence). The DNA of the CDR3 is TGTGCCAGCAGCTTATCCCAGGGCCCAACTAATGAAAAACTGTTTTTT. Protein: CASSLSQGPTNEKLFF.

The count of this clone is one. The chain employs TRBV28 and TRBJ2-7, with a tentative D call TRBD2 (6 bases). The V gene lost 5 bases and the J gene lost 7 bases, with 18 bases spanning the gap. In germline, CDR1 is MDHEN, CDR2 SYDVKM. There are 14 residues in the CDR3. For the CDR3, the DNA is TGTGCCAGCAGTCCGGGACTTCCCCTGAGTGAGCAGTACTTC. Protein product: CASSPGLPLSEQYF.

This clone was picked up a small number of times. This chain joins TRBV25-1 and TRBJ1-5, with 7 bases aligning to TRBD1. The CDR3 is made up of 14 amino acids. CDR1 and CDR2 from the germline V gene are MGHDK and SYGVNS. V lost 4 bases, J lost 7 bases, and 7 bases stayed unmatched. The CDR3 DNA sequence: TGTGCCAGCAGTGCCAGGGGGACAGCCCAGCCCCAGCATTTT. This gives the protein CASSARGTAQPQHF.

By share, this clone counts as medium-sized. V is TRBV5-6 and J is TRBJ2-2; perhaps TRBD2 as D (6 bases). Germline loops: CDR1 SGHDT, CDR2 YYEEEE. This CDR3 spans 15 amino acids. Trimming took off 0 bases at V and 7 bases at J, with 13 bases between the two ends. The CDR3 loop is CASSLGTTGGGELFF. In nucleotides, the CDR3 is TGTGCCAGCAGCTTGGGGACTACCGGAGGCGGGGAGCTGTTTTTT.

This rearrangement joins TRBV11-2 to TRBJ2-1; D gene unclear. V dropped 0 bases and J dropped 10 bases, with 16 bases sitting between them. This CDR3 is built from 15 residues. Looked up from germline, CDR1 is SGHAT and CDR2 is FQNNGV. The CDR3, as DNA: TGTGCCAGCAGCTTAGACACCCTCCGGCCAGCCGAGCAGTTCTTC. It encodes CASSLDTLRPAEQFF. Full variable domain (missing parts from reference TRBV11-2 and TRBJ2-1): EAGVAQSPRYKIIEKRQSVAFWCNPISGHATLYWYQQILGQGPKLLIQFQNNGVVDDSQLPKDRFSAERLKGVDSTLKIQPAKLEDSAVYLCASSLDTLRPAEQFFGPGTRLTVL.